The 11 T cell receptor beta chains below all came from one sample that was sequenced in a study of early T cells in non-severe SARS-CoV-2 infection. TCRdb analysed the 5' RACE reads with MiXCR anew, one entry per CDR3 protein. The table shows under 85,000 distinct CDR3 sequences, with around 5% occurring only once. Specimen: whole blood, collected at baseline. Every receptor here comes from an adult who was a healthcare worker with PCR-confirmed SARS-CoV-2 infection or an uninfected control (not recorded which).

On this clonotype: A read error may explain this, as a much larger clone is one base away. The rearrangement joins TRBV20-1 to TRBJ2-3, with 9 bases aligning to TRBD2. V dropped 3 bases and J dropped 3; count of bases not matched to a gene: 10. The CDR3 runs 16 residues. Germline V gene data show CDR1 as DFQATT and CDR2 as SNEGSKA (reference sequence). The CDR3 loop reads CSARASGKAMTDTQYF. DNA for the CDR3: TGCAGTGCTAGGGCTAGCGGGAAGGCCATGACAGATACGCAGTATTTT.

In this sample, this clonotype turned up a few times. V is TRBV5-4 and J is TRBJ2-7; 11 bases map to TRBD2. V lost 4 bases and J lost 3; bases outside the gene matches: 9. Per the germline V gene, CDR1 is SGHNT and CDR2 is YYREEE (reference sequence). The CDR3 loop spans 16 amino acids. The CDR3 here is CASSDPRGTSGYEQYF. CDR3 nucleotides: TGTGCCAGCAGCGATCCCCGCGGGACTAGCGGCTACGAGCAGTACTTC.

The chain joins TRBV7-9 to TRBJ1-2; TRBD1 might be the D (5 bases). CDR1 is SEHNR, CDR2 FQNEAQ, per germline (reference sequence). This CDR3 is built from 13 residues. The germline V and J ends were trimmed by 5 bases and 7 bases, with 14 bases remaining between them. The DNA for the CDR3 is TGTGCCAGCAGCCACGTGGGACGCCCTGGCTACACCTTC. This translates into CASSHVGRPGYTF.

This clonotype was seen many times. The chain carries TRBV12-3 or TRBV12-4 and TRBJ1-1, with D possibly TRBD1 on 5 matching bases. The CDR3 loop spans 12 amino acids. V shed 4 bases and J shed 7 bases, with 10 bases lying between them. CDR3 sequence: CASSSSDSEAFF. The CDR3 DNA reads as TGTGCCAGCAGTTCATCTGACAGTGAAGCTTTCTTT.

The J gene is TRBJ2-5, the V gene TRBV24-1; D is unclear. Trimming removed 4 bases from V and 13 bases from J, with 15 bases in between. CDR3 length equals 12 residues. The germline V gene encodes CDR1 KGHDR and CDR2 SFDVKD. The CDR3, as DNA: TGTGCCACCAGTGACCTCAATCAAATCTGGTACTTC. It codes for CATSDLNQIWYF.

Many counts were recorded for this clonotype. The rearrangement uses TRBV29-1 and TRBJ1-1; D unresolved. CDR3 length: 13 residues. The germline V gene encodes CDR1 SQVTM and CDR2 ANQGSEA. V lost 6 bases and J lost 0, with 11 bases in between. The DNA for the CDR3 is TGCAGCGTAGCCAAGGACTTGAACACTGAAGCTTTCTTT. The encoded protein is CSVAKDLNTEAFF.

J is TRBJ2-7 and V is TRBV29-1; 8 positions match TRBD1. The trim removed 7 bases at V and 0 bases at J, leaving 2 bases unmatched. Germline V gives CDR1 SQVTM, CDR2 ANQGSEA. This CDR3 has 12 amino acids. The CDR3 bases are TGCAGCGGTGGACAGGGCTCCTACGAGCAGTACTTC. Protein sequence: CSGGQGSYEQYF.

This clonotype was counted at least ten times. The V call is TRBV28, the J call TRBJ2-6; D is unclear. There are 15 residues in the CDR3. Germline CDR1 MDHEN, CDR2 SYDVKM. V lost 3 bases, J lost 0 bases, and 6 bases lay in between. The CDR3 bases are TGTGCCAGCAGTTTTAGGTTCTCTGGGGCCAACGTCCTGACTTTC. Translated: CASSFRFSGANVLTF.

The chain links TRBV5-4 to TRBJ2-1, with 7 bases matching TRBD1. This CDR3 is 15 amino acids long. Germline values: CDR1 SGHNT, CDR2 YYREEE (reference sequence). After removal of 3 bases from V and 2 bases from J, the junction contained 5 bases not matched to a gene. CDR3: CASSYQTGPYNEQFF. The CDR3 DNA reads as TGTGCCAGCAGCTACCAGACAGGGCCCTACAATGAGCAGTTCTTC.

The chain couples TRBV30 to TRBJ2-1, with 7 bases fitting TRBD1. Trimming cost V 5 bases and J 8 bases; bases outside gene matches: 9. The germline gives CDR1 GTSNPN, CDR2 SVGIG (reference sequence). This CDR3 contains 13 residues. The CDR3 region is CAWSGLGGYEQFF. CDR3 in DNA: TGTGCCTGGTCCGGTCTAGGGGGCTATGAGCAGTTCTTC.

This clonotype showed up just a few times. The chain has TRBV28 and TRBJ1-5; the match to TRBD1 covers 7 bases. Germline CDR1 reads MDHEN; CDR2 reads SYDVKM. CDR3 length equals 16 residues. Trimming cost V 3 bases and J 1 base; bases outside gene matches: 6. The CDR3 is CASSFLSQGSNQPQHF. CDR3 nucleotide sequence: TGTGCCAGCAGTTTCCTGTCACAGGGGAGCAATCAGCCCCAGCATTTT.